This T cell receptor beta chain was obtained from a study of blood T cells in healthy people across ages. Study observations and caveats: Donors of long life had a larger count of naive CD4+ cells and greater diversity than aged donors.

Then a second PCR, running about 6 to 11 cycles, was carried out with a sample-barcoded 5' primer and a J-beta primer mix. TCRdb re-called the 5' RACE reads through MiXCR, storing one row per CDR3 protein. Seen here are about 730,000 distinct CDR3 sequences, 43% observed once, and the top ten hold 20% to 25%. The sample providers were healthy Caucasian people from Russia, aged about 6 to 95. The ends were cut back, 3 bases at V and 0 bases at J, with 15 bases in the middle. Germline-derived CDR1 and CDR2 are DFQATT and SNEGSKA (reference sequence). The CDR3 consists of 16 residues. This clonotype was seen only a few times. Its antigen is not known.

The chain employs TRBV20-1 and TRBJ2-1; a possible D gene is TRBD1 (6 bases). This sequence was found in a woman between 55 and 75 years old in good health. Source material: blood. This chain's CDR3 is CSASRWGQSSYNEQFF. CDR3 in DNA: TGCAGTGCTAGCAGGTGGGGGCAGAGCTCCTACAATGAGCAGTTCTTC.